These T cell receptor beta chains were read from a single sample in a study of cytomegalovirus exposure and HLA in healthy donors. Clones were read by immunoSEQ multiplex PCR, and TCRdb kept only the in-frame ones, dropping some. Altogether 150,000 to 200,000 clones are present, roughly 82% being singletons, with the ten largest covering around 7%. Material for sequencing was PBMCs. Every receptor here comes from a man aged 18 to 35 in good health and CMV-seropositive. CDR3s include the opening cysteine and the closing phenylalanine or tryptophan. The D gene is left open where the match is weak. Part of the rows lack a size; the others show once, few, many or a class for expanded clones.

>TRBV7-2|TRBJ2-1|NA|NA
CASSPTTGPNEQFF
TGTGCCAGCAGCCCCACCACAGGGCCCAATGAGCAGTTCTTC
>TRBV9|TRBJ2-2|TRBD2|NA
CASSVPTSGIRTGELFF
TGTGCCAGCAGCGTACCAACTAGCGGGATTCGGACCGGGGAGCTGTTTTTT
>TRBV4-3|TRBJ2-7|NA|NA
CASSQDPGHPYEQYF
TGCGCCAGCAGCCAAGATCCAGGGCACCCCTACGAGCAGTACTTC
>TRBV7-2|TRBJ2-1|TRBD1|NA
CASSLIGQGNEQFF
TGTGCCAGCAGCTTAATCGGACAGGGTAATGAGCAGTTCTTC
>TRBV7-9|TRBJ1-1|TRBD1|once
CASSWGQGEAFF
TGTGCCAGCAGCTGGGGACAGGGGGAAGCTTTCTTT
>TRBV4-1|TRBJ1-3|NA|NA
CASSHSAESGNTIYF
TGCGCCAGCAGCCACTCTGCGGAGTCTGGAAACACCATATATTTT
>TRBV11-2|TRBJ2-5|NA|many
CASSPRVQETQYF
TGTGCCAGCAGCCCCAGGGTCCAAGAGACCCAGTACTTC
>TRBV18|TRBJ2-7|TRBD2|once
CASSPPLAGGESYEQYF
TGTGCCAGCTCACCACCGCTAGCGGGAGGAGAATCCTACGAGCAGTACTTC
>TRBV7-2|TRBJ2-5|TRBD2|NA
CASSPGLELQETQYF
TGTGCCAGCAGCCCGGGACTAGAGTTGCAGGAGACCCAGTACTTC
>TRBV14|TRBJ2-7|TRBD2|NA
CASSQDWGGMWYEQYF
TGTGCCAGCAGCCAAGACTGGGGGGGGATGTGGTACGAGCAGTACTTC
>TRBV7-2|TRBJ2-5|TRBD2|once
CASSLIDRGGLSETQYF
TGTGCCAGCAGCTTAATAGACCGGGGGGGGCTCTCAGAGACCCAGTACTTC
>TRBV6-1|TRBJ2-7|NA|NA
CASSSVYEQYF
TGTGCCAGCAGTTCAGTCTACGAGCAGTACTTC
>TRBV5-8|TRBJ2-5|TRBD2|NA
CASGGRGARETQYF
TGTGCCAGCGGGGGGCGGGGGGCCCGAGAGACCCAGTACTTC
>TRBV5-1|TRBJ2-5|TRBD2|NA
CASSLAAGEETQYF
TGCGCCAGCAGCTTGGCCGCGGGAGAAGAGACCCAGTACTTC
>TRBV30|TRBJ2-1|NA|NA
CAWKRRGGVNEQFF
TGTGCCTGGAAGAGGAGGGGGGGGGTCAATGAGCAGTTCTTC
>TRBV28|TRBJ2-4|NA|NA
CASRHPLVMGERNIQYF
TGTGCCAGCAGGCACCCCCTTGTTATGGGCGAGAGAAACATTCAGTACTTC
>TRBV29-1|TRBJ1-4|TRBD1|NA
CSVGEQGATNEKLFF
TGCAGCGTTGGGGAACAGGGGGCAACTAATGAAAAACTGTTTTTT
>TRBV7-2|TRBJ2-3|TRBD2|once
CASSLAPGTSGRSTDTQYF
TGTGCCAGCAGCTTAGCGCCCGGGACTAGCGGGAGGAGCACAGATACGCAGTATTTT
>TRBV6-6|TRBJ1-1|NA|NA
CASSYDYRAFF
TGTGCCAGCAGTTACGATTATAGAGCTTTCTTT
>TRBV19|TRBJ2-2|NA|NA
CASSINRNTGELFF
TGTGCCAGTAGTATTAACAGGAACACCGGGGAGCTGTTTTTT
>TRBV6-4|TRBJ1-1|TRBD1|NA
CASSDSMGGQGLRSPEAFF
TGTGCCAGCAGTGACTCGATGGGTGGACAGGGGCTTAGGAGCCCTGAAGCTTTCTTT
>TRBV30|TRBJ1-3|NA|NA
CAWRPSGGNTIYF
TGTGCCTGGAGGCCTTCAGGAGGAAACACCATATATTTT
>TRBV6-6|TRBJ2-7|NA|few
CASSYGQGGNEQYF
TGTGCCAGCAGTTACGGGCAGGGCGGGAACGAGCAGTACTTC
>TRBV5-1|TRBJ2-3|NA|NA
CASGVIQTDTQYF
TGCGCCAGTGGAGTTATCCAGACAGATACGCAGTATTTT
>TRBV6-4|TRBJ2-6|NA|NA
CASSDSRGSGANVLTF
TGTGCCAGCAGTGACTCCCGGGGGTCTGGGGCCAACGTCCTGACTTTC
>TRBV4-3|TRBJ2-7|NA|NA
CASSQGMTYEQYF
TGCGCCAGCAGCCAGGGTATGACTTACGAGCAGTACTTC
>TRBV5-6|TRBJ2-5|TRBD2|NA
CASSLVTPGRETQYF
TGTGCCAGCAGCTTGGTAACCCCCGGGAGGGAGACCCAGTACTTC
>TRBV10-1|TRBJ1-2|NA|NA
CASTRTDIYGYTF
TGCGCCAGTACGAGGACAGATATCTATGGCTACACCTTC